This T cell receptor beta chain was observed in a study of T cells in localized non-small cell lung cancer (dated by TCRdb to the early 2020s). As for the study more broadly: Comparing tumors with uninvolved tumor-adjacent lungs, the study looked at the T cell repertoires of a few hundred patients with early-stage NSCLC. NSCLC patients had a mean age of roughly 66 years, and 120 to 150 were male and about 110 female. All 240 or so NSCLC patients in the cohort were treatment-naive and had localized lung tumors that were resected.

V trim: 2 bases; J trim: 0 bases; unmatched bases: 6. CDR1 and CDR2, per the germline V gene, are KGHSH and LQKENI. The CDR3 goes from the cysteine to the phenylalanine over 16 residues. Only the CDR3 region is kept as DNA, spanning 48 bases read in frame from base 1. Note on this clone: Its antigen has not been determined. The input lacks base qualities; no much larger clone sits a single base away.

At diagnosis, tumor, uninvolved tumor-adjacent lung and peripheral blood were collected and then preserved as a mix of FFPE and fresh-frozen material. Blood samples were analyzed as peripheral blood mononuclear cells for TCR repertoire profiling. Findings and caveats that apply to the study as a whole: Because multi-region tumor sequencing was not performed, intratumor heterogeneity could not be ruled out. Because the study design was exploratory, TCR variables were selected using unadjusted p-values without false-discovery rate correction. Higher T cell density in blood was associated with longer overall survival, whereas higher clonality in adjacent lung was associated with shorter survival. Uninvolved tumor-adjacent lung showed the highest T cell clonality, higher than tumor, which suggests more focused antigenic responses in the uninvolved tumor-adjacent lung. Of the top 100 tumor clones, a median of around 57 were detected in paired uninvolved adjacent lung; under 30 were also among that lung's top 100.

TCR beta CDR3 regions were sequenced from DNA using the immunoSEQ Assay. The authors' pipeline ran thus. T cell density was computed as TCR beta template counts normalized to usable DNA estimated by amplifying housekeeping genes. Using the preseqR package, richness was estimated by extrapolating to 120,000 templates for tissue samples and 400,000 templates for PBMC samples. Clonality was defined as one minus Pielou's evenness. Tissue-enriched TCRs were identified by differential abundance testing using productive amino-acid clonotypes, minimum total count 5 and alpha 0.1. The Jaccard Index and the Morisita Overlap Index were used to quantify repertoire overlap between compartments. GLIPH grouped TCR beta CDR3s together with public tetramer-defined viral CDR3s, and a viral motif had to include at least three viral sequences and also show V-gene enrichment. TCRdb provides this immuneACCESS table in a form limited to in-frame rearrangements. Some clones are lacking; in checked studies, under half of them reflect an unresolved V gene, and why the rest are absent is not known. V and J calls and clone size are those listed in that table; D and trimming were worked out from the DNA. The sample records around 31,000 clones, roughly 94% of which are singletons. 0.73% of the sample is in the top ten clones.

The sample was peripheral blood, taken before any cancer treatment. The chain is assembled from TRBV18 and TRBJ1-2; TRBD1 agrees with 7 junctional bases. This receptor was obtained from a woman aged 35-75 years with stage I lung adenocarcinoma. The CDR3 region has the sequence CASSPSQGVANYGYTF. The nucleotides are TGTGCCAGCTCACCATCCCAGGGGGTAGCTAACTATGGCTACACCTTC.